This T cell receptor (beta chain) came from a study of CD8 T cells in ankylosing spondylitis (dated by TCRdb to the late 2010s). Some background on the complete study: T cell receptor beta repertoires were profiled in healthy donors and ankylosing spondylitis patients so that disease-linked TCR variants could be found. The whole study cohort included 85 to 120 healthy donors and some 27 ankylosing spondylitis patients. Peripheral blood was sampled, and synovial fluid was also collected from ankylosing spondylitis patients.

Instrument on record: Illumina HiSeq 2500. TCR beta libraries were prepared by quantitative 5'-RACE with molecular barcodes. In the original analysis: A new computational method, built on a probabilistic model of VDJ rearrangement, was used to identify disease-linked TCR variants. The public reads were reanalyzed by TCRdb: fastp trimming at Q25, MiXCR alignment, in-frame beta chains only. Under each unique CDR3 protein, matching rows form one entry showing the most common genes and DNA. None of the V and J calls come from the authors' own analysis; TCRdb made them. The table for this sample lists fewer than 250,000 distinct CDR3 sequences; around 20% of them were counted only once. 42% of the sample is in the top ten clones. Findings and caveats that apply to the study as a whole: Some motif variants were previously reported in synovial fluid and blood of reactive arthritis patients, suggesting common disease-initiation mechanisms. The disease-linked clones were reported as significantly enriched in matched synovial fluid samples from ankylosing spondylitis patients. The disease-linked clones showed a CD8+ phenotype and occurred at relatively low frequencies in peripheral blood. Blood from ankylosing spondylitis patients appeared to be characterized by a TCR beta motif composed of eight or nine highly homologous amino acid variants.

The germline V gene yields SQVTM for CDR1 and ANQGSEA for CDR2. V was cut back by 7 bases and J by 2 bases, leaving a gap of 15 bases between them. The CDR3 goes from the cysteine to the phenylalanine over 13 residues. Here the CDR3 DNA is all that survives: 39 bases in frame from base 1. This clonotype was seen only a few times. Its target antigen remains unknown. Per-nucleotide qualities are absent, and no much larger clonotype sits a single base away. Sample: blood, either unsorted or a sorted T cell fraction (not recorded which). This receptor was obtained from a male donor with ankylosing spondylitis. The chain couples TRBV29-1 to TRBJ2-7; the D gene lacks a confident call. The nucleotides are TGCAGCGCCGAGATAGGGCAGACCTACGAGCAGTACTTC. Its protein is CSAEIGQTYEQYF.